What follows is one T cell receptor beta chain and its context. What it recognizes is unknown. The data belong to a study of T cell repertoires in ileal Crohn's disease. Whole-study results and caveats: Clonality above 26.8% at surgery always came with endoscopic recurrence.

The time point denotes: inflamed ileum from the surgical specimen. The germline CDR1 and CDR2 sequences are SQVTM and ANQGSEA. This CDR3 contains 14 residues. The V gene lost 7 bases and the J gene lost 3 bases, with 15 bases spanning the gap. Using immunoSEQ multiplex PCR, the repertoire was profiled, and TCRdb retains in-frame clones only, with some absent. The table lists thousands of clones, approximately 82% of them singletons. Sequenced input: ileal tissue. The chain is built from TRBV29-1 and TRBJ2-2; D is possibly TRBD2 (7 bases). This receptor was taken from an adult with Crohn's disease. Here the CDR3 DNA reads TGCAGCGCCGAGGGCGGGGGCTACACCGGGGAGCTGTTTTTT. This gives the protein CSAEGGGYTGELFF.